This entry features one T cell receptor beta chain sequence. CDR3 length: 16 amino acids. Germline CDR1 reads DFQATT; CDR2 reads SNEGSKA (reference sequence). TCRdb itself ran the 5' RACE reads through MiXCR, one entry per CDR3 protein. Of 300,000 to 350,000 distinct CDR3 sequences detected, around 20% appear once; the ten largest clones hold around 3.2%. The sample originates from a study of CD8 T cells in ankylosing spondylitis. This rearrangement joins TRBV20-1 to TRBJ2-1, with 9 positions matching TRBD2. The sample comprised blood, either unsorted or a sorted T cell fraction (not recorded which). The clonotype originates from a female donor with ankylosing spondylitis or in good health (not recorded which). The DNA of the CDR3 is TGCTGTGTAGCGGGCGGGAGGGCCGGAGTATACGATGAGCAGTTCTTC. The encoded protein is CCVAGGRAGVYDEQFF.